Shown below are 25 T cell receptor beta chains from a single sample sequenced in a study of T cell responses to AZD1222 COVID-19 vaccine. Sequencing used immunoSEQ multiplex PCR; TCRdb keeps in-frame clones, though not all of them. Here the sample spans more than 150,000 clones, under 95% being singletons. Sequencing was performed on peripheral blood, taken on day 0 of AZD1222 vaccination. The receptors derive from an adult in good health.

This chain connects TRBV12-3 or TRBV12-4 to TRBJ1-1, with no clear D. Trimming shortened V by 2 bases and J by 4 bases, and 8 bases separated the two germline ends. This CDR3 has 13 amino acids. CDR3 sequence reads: CASSLNGVTEAFF. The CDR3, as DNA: TGTGCCAGCAGTTTAAACGGGGTCACTGAAGCTTTCTTT.

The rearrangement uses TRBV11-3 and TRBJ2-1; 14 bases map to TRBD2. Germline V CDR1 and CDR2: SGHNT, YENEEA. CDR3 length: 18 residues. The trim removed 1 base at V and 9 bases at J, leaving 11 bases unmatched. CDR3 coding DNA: TGTGCCAGCAGCTTAGTAGGTTTTGGACTAGCGGGGGGCGGTGAGCAGTTCTTC. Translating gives CASSLVGFGLAGGGEQFF.

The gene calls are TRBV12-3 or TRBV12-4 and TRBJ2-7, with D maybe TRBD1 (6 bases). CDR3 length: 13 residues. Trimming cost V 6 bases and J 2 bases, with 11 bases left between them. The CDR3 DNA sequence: TGTGCCAGCAGAAAGACAGGAACCTACGAGCAGTACTTC. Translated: CASRKTGTYEQYF.

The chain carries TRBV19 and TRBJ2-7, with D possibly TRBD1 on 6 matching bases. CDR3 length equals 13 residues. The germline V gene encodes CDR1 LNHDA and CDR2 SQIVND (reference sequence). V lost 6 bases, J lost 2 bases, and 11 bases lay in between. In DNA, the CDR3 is TGTGCCAGTAGGAGACAGGATACCTACGAGCAGTACTTC. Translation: CASRRQDTYEQYF.

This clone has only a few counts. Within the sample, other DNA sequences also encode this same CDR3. DNA for the CDR3: TGTGCCAGCAGTCGGACAGCTAGCTCCTACGAGCAGTACTTC. This codes for CASSRTASSYEQYF. The chain is built from TRBV6-5 and TRBJ2-7; possible D gene TRBD1, 6 bases. Germline V gene lookup returns CDR1 MNHEY and CDR2 SVGAGI. Trimming removed 5 bases from V and 0 bases from J, with 11 bases in between. This CDR3 contains 14 residues.

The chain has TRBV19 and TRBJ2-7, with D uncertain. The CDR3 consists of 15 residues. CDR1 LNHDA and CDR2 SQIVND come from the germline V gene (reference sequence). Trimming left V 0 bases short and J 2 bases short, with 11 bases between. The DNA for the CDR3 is TGTGCCAGTAGTATAGAGGGCGGAATCACCTACGAGCAGTACTTC. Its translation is CASSIEGGITYEQYF.

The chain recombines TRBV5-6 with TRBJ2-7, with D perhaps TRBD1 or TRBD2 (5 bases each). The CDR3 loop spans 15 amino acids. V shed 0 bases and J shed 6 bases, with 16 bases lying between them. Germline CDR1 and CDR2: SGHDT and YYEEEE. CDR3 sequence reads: CASSLVGGLVSEQYF. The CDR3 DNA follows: TGTGCCAGCAGCTTGGTTGGGGGATTAGTGAGCGAGCAGTACTTC.

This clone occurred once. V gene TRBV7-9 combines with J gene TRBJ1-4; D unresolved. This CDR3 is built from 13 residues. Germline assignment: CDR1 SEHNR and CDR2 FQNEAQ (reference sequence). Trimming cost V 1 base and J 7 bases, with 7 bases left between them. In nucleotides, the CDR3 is TGTGCCAGCAGCTTAGATCGTACTGAAAAACTGTTTTTT. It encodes CASSLDRTEKLFF.

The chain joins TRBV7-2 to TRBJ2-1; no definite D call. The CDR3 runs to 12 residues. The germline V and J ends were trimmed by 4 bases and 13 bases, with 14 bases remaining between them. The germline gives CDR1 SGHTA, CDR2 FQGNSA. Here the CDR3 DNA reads TGTGCCAGCAGCTACCGATCCACCCACCAGTTCTTC. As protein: CASSYRSTHQFF.

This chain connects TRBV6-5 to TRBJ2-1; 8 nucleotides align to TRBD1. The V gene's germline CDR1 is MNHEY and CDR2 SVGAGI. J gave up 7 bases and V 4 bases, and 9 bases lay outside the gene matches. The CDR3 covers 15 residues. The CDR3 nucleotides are TGTGCCAGCAGTTCCCAGCCAGGGGGCAGGAATGAGCAGTTCTTC. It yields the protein CASSSQPGGRNEQFF.

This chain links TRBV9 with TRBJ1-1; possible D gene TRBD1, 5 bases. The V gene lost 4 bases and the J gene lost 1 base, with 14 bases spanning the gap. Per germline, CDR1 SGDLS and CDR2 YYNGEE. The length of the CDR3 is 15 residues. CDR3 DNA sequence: TGTGCCAGCAGCCCGCGTGGGGGGGGGAACACTGAAGCTTTCTTT. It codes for CASSPRGGGNTEAFF.

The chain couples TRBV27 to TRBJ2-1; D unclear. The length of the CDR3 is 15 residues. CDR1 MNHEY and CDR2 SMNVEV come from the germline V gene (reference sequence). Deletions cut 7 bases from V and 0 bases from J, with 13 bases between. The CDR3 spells CASTRLPSSYNEQFF. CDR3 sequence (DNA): TGTGCCAGCACGCGACTGCCCAGCTCCTACAATGAGCAGTTCTTC.

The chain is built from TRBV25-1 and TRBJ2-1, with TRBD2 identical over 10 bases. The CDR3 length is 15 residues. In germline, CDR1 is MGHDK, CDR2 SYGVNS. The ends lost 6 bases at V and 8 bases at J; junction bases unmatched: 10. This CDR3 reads CASSHGSSGSYEQFF. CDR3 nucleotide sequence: TGTGCCAGCAGCCACGGGTCTAGCGGGAGTTATGAGCAGTTCTTC.

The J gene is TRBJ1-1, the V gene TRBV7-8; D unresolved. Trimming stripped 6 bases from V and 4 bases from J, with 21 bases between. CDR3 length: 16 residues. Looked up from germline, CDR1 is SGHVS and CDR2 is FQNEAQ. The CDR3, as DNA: TGTGCCAGCAGTTTTTTGTCCCGTCAGGTTTTCACTGAAGCTTTCTTT. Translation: CASSFLSRQVFTEAFF.

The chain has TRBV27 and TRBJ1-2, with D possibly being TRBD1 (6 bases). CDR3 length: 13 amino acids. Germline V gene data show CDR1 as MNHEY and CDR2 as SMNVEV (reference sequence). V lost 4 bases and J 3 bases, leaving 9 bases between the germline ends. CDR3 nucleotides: TGTGCCAGCAGTTCGGCAGGGGACTATGGCTACACCTTC. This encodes CASSSAGDYGYTF.

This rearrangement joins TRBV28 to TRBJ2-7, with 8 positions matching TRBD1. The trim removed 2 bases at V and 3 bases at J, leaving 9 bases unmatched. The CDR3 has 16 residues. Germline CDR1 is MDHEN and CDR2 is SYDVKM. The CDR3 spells CASSLNWDRTGYEQYF. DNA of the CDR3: TGTGCCAGCAGTTTAAACTGGGACAGGACGGGCTACGAGCAGTACTTC.

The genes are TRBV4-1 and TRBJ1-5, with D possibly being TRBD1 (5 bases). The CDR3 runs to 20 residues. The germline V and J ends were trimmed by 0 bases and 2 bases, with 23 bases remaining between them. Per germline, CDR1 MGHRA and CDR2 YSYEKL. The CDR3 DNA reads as TGCGCCAGCAGCCAAGATCCGTCATCCGGGGGTCGGAAAGGCAATCAGCCCCAGCATTTT. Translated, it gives CASSQDPSSGGRKGNQPQHF.

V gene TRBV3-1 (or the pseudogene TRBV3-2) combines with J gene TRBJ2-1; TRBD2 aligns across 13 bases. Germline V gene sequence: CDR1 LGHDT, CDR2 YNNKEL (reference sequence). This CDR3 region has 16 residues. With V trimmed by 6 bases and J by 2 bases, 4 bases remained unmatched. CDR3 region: CASRPGTSGTYNEQFF. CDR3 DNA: TGTGCCAGCAGACCCGGGACTAGCGGGACCTACAATGAGCAGTTCTTC.

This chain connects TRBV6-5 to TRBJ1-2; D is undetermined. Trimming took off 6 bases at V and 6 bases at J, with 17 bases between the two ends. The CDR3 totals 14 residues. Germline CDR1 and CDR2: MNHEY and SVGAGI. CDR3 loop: CASSYYRASDGYTF. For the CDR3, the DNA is TGTGCCAGCAGCTATTACCGGGCCTCCGATGGCTACACCTTC.

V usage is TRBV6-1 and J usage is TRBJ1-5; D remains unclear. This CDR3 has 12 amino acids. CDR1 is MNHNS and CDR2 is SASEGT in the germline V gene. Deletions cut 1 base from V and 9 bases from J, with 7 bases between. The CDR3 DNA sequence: TGTGCCAGCAGTGAAGGCCGTTCGCCCCAGCATTTT. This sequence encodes CASSEGRSPQHF.

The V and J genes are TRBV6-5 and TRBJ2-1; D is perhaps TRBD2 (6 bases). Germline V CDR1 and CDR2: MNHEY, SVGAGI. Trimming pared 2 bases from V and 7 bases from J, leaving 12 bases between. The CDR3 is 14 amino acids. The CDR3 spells CASSYHPGENEQFF. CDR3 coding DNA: TGTGCCAGCAGTTACCACCCGGGAGAAAATGAGCAGTTCTTC.

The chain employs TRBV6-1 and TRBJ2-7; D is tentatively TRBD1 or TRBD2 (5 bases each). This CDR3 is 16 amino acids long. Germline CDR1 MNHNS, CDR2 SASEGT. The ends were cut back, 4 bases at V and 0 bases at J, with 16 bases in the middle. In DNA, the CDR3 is TGTGCCAGCAGTGCAAACCGGGACCGTTTCTCCTACGAGCAGTACTTC. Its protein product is CASSANRDRFSYEQYF.

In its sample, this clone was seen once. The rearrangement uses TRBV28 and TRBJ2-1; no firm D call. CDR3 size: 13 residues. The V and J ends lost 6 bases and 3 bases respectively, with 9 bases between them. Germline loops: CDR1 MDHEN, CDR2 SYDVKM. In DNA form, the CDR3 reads TGTGCCAGCAGCCTAGGGTACTACAATGAGCAGTTCTTC. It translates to CASSLGYYNEQFF. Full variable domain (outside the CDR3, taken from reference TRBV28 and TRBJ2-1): DVKVTQSSRYLVKRTGEKVFLECVQDMDHENMFWYRQDPGLGLRLIYFSYDVKMKEKGDIPEGYSVSREKKERFSLILESASTNQTSMYLCASSLGYYNEQFFGPGTRLTVL.

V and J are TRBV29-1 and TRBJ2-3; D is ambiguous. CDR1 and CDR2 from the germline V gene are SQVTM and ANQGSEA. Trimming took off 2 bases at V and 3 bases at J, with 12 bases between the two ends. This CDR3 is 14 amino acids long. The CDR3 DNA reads TGCAGCGTTGAACCAGGAATACGAACAGATACGCAGTATTTT. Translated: CSVEPGIRTDTQYF.

CDR3 nucleotides: TGTGCCAGCAGTTCAACTCGACGAGGGGGGGCCGATCAGCCCCAGCATTTT. Its protein is CASSSTRRGGADQPQHF. The genes are TRBV28 and TRBJ1-5; a possible D gene is TRBD1 (6 bases). CDR3 length: 17 amino acids. V lost 4 bases and J lost 5, with 21 bases in between. CDR1 and CDR2 (germline): MDHEN, SYDVKM.